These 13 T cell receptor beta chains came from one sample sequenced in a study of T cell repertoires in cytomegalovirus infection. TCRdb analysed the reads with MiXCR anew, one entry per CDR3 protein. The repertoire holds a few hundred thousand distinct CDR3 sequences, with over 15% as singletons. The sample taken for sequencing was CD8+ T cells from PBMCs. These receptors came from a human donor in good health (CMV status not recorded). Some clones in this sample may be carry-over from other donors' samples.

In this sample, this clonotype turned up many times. The CDR3 DNA follows: TGTGCCAGCACCGTGGGGGGGAATGAGCAGTTCTTC. Translation gives CASTVGGNEQFF. V gene TRBV12-3 or TRBV12-4 combines with J gene TRBJ2-1, with 7 bases that match TRBD2. V lost 7 bases, J lost 7 bases, and 4 bases stayed unmatched. CDR3 length: 12 amino acids.

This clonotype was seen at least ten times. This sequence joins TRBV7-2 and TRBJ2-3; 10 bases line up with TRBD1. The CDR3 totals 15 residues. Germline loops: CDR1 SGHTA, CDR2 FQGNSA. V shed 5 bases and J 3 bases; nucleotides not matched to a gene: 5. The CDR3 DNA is TGTGCCAGCAGCACGCGACAGGGGGCTACAGATACGCAGTATTTT. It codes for CASSTRQGATDTQYF.

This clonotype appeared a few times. The CDR3 coding sequence is TGCAGTGCTGATCAGGGTGCGGGTGAGCAGTTCTTC. It yields the protein CSADQGAGEQFF. The V gene is TRBV20-1, the J gene TRBJ2-1; tentatively, D is TRBD1 or TRBD2 (5 bases each). The CDR3 has 12 residues. Trimming pared 5 bases from V and 9 bases from J, leaving 14 bases between. Germline V gene lookup returns CDR1 DFQATT and CDR2 SNEGSKA (reference sequence).

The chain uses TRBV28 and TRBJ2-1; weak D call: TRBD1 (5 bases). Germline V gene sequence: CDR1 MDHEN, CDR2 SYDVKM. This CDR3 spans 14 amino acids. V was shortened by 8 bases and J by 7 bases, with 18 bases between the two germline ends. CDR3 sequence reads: CASGTTAGWNEQFF. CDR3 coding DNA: TGTGCCAGCGGAACTACGGCAGGGTGGAATGAGCAGTTCTTC.

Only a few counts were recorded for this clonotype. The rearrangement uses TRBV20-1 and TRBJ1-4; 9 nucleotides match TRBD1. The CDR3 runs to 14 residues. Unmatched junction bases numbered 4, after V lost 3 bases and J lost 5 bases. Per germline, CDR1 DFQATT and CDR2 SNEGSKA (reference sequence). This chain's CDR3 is CSASSGTGNEKLFF. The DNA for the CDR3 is TGCAGTGCTAGCTCCGGGACAGGGAATGAAAAACTGTTTTTT.

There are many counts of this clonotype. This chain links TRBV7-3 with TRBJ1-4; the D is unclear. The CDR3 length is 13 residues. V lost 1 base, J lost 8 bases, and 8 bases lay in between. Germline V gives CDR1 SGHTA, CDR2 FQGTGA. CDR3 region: CASSLSVGEKLFF. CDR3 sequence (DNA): TGTGCCAGCAGCTTAAGTGTGGGCGAAAAACTGTTTTTT. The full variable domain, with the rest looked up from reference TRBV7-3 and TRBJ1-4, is GAGVSQTPSNKVTEKGKYVELRCDPISGHTALYWYRQSLGQGPEFLIYFQGTGAADDSGLPNDRFFAVRPEGSVSTLKIQRTERGDSAVYLCASSLSVGEKLFFGSGTQLSVL.

The CDR3 region has the DNA TGTGCCAGCAGTGAACCCGCGAGTATAGATCCCCAAGAGACCCAGTACTTC. This translates into CASSEPASIDPQETQYF. V usage is TRBV2 and J usage is TRBJ2-5; D gene unclear. Between the trimmed V and J ends, which lost 2 bases and 1 base, there was a span of 17 bases. Germline V lookup: CDR1 SNHLY, CDR2 FYNNEI. The CDR3 has 17 residues. Combining the CDR3 with reference TRBV2 and TRBJ2-5 gives the whole variable domain EPEVTQTPSHQVTQMGQEVILRCVPISNHLYFYWYRQILGQKVEFLVSFYNNEISEKSEIFDDQFSVERPDGSNFTLKIRSTKLEDSAMYFCASSEPASIDPQETQYFGPGTRLLVL.

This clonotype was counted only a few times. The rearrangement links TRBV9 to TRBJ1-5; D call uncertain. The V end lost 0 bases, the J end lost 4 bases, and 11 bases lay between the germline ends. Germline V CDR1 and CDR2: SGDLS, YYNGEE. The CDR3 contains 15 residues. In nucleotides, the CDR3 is TGTGCCAGCAGCGTAGGTACAGCTTCTAATCAGCCCCAGCATTTT. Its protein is CASSVGTASNQPQHF.

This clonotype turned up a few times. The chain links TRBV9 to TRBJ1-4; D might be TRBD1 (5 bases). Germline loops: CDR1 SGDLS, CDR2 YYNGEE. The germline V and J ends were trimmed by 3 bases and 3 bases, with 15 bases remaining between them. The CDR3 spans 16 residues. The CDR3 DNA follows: TGTGCCAGCAGCGCTTCCGGGGGGACTCCTAATGAAAAACTGTTTTTT. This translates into CASSASGGTPNEKLFF.

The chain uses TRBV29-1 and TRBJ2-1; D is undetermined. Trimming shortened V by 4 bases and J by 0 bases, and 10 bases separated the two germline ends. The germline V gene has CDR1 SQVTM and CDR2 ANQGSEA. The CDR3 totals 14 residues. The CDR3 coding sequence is TGCAGCGTTGTGGCCGCGACCTCCTACAATGAGCAGTTCTTC. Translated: CSVVAATSYNEQFF.

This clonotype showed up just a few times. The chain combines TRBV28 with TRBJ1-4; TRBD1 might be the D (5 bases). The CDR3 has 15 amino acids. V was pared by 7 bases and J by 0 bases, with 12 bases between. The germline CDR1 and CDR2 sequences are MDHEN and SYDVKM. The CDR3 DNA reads TGTGCCAGCACCCTTGACAGCGCAACTAATGAAAAACTGTTTTTT. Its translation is CASTLDSATNEKLFF.

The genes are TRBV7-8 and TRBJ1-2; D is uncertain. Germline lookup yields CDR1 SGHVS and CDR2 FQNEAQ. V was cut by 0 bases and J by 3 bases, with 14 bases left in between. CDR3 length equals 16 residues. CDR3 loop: CASSLALGPGDYGYTF. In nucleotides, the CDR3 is TGTGCCAGCAGCTTAGCGTTGGGCCCAGGCGACTATGGCTACACCTTC.

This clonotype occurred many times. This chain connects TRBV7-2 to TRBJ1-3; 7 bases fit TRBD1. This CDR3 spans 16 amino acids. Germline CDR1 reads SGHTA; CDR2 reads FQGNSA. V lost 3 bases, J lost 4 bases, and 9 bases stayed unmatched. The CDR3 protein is CASSFLSTGFGNTIYF. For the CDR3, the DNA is TGTGCCAGCAGCTTTCTCTCGACAGGGTTCGGAAACACCATATATTTT.